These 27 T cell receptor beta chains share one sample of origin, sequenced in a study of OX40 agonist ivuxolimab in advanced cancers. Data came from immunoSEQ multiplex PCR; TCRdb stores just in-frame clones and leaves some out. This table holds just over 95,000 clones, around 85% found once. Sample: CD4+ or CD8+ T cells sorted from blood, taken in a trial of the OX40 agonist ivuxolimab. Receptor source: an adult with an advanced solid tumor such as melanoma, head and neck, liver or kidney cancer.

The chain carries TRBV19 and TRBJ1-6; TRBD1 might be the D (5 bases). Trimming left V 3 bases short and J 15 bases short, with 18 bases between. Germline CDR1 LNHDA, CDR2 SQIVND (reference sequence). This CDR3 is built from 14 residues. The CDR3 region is CASSIRGDSHHLHF. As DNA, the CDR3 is TGTGCCAGTAGTATTAGGGGTGACAGCCACCACCTCCACTTT.

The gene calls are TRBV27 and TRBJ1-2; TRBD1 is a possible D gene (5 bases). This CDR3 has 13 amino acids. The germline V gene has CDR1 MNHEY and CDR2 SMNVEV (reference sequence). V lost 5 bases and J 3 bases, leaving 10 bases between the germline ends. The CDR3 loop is CASSGATHYGYTF. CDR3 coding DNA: TGTGCCAGCAGTGGGGCTACCCACTATGGCTACACCTTC.

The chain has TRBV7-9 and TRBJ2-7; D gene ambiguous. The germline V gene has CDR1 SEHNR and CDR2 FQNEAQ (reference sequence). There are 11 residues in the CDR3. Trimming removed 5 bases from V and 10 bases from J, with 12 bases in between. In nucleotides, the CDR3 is TGTGCCAGCAGCCAGAATACGAATCAGTACTTC. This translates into CASSQNTNQYF.

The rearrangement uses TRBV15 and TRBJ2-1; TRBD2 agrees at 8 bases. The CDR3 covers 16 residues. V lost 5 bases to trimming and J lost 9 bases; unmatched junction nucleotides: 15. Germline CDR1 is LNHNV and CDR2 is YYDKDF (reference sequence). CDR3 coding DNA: TGTGCCACCAGCGGAGGACTAGCAGGTGGGGGGTTTGAGCAGTTCTTC. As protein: CATSGGLAGGGFEQFF.

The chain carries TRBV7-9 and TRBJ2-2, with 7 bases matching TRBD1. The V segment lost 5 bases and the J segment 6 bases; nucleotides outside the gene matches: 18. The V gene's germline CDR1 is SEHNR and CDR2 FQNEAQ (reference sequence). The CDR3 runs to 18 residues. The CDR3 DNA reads TGTGCCAGCAGCCCGTGGTCGGGCCGCCAGGGGGTTGCCGGGGAGCTGTTTTTT. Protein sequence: CASSPWSGRQGVAGELFF.

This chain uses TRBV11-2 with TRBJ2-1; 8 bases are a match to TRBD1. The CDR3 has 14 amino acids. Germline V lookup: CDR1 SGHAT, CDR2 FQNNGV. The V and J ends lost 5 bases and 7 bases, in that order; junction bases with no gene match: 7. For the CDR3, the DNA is TGTGCCAGCAGCCGGGGGACAGGTCGTAATGAGCAGTTCTTC. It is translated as CASSRGTGRNEQFF.

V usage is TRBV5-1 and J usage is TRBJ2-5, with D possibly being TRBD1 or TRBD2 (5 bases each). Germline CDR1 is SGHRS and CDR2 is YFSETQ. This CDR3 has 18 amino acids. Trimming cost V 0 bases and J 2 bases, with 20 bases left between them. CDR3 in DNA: TGCGCCAGCAGCTTGGGGGCACGGGGCGCCACGGGGCAAGAGACCCAGTACTTC. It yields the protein CASSLGARGATGQETQYF.

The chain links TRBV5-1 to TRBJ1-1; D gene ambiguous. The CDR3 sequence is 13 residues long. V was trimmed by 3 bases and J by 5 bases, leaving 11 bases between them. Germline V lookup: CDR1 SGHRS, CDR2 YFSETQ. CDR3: CASSSNLRTEAFF. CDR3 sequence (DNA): TGCGCCAGCAGCTCCAACTTGAGAACTGAAGCTTTCTTT.

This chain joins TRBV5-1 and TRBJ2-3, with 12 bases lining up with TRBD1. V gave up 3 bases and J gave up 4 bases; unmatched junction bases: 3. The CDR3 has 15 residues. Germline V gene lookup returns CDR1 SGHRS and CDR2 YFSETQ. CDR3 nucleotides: TGCGCCAGCAGCTCCGGGACAGGGGGCTCAGATACGCAGTATTTT. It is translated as CASSSGTGGSDTQYF.

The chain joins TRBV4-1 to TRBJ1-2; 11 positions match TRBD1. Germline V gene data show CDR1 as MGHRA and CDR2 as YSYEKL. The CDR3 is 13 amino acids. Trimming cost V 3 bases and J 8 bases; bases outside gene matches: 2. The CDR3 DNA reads TGCGCCAGCAGCCATCGGACAGGGGGCGGCTACACCTTC. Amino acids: CASSHRTGGGYTF.

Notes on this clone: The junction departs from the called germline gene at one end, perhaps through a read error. CDR3 DNA: TGTGCCAGCAGTAAAGCAGGGGGGGCCTCGTCGAACACTGAAGCTTTCTTT. This codes for CASSKAGGASSNTEAFF. This chain connects TRBV6-1 to TRBJ1-1, with 7 bases identical to TRBD1. The CDR3 has 17 residues. CDR1 and CDR2 (germline): MNHNS, SASEGT.

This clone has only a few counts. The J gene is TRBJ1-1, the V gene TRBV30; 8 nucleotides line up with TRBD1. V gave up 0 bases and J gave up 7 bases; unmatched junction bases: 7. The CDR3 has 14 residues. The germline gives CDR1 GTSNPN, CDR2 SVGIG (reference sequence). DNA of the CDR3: TGTGCCTGGAGTGTTGGGCAGGGGGCGATTGAAGCTTTCTTT. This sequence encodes CAWSVGQGAIEAFF.

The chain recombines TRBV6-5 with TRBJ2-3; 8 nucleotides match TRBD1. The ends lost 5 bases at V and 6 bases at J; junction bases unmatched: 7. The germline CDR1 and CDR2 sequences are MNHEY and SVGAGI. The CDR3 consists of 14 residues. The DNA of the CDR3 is TGTGCCAGCAGTCCAGGACAGGGTAGGGATACGCAGTATTTT. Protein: CASSPGQGRDTQYF.

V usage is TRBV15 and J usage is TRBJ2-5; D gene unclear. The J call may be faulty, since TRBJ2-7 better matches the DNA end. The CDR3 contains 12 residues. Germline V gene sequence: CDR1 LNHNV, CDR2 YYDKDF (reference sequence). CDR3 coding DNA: TGTGCCACCAGCAGAGACCACTACGAGCAGTACTTC. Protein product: CATSRDHYEQYF.

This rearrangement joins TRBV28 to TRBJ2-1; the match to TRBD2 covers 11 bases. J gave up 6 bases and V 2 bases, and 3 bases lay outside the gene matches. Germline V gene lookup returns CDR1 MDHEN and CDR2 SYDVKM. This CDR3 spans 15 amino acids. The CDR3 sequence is CASSLGTSGTNEQFF. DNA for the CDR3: TGTGCCAGCAGTTTAGGGACTAGCGGTACCAATGAGCAGTTCTTC. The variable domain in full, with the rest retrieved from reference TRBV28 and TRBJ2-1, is DVKVTQSSRYLVKRTGEKVFLECVQDMDHENMFWYRQDPGLGLRLIYFSYDVKMKEKGDIPEGYSVSREKKERFSLILESASTNQTSMYLCASSLGTSGTNEQFFGPGTRLTVL.

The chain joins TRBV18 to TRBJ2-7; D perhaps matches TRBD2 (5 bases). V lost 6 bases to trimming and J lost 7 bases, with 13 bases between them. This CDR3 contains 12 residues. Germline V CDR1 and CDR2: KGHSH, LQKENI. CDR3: CASSPLSGEQYF. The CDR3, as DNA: TGTGCCAGCTCGCCTCTGAGCGGAGAGCAGTACTTC.

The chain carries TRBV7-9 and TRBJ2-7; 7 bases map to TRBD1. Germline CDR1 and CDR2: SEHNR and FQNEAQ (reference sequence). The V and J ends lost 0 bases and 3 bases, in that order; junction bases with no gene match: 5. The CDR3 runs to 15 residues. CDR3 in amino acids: CASSLARTGNYEQYF. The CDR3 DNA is TGTGCCAGCAGCTTAGCCCGGACAGGAAACTACGAGCAGTACTTC.

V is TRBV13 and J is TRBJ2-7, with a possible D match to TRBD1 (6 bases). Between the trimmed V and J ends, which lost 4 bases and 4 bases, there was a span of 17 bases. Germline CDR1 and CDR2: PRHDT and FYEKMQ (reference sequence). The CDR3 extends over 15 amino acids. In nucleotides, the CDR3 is TGTGCCAGCAGCTCTTTTTCTTTAGGGGGATACGAGCAGTACTTC. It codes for CASSSFSLGGYEQYF. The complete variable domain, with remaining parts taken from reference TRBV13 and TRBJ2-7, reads AAGVIQSPRHLIKEKRETATLKCYPIPRHDTVYWYQQGPGQDPQFLISFYEKMQSDKGSIPDRFSAQQFSDYHSELNMSSLELGDSALYFCASSSFSLGGYEQYFGPGTRLTVT.

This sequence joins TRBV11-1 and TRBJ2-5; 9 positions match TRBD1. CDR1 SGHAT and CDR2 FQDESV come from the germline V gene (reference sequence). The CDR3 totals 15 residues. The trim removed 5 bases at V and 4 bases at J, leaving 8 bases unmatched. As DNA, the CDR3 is TGTGCCAGCAGCCCCAGACAGGGGGGGGGAGAGACCCAGTACTTC. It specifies CASSPRQGGGETQYF.

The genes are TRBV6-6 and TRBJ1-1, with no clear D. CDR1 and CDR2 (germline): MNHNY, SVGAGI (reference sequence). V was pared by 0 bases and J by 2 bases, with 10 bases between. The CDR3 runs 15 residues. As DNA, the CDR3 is TGTGCCAGCAGTTACTCCCGGGAGATAAACACTGAAGCTTTCTTT. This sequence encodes CASSYSREINTEAFF.

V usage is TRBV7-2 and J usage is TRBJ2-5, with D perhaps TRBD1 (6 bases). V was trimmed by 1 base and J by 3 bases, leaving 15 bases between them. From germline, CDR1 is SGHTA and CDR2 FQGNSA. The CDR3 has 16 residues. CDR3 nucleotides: TGTGCCAGCAGCTTAGTAGTTTGGGGGCCGAAAGAGACCCAGTACTTC. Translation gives CASSLVVWGPKETQYF.

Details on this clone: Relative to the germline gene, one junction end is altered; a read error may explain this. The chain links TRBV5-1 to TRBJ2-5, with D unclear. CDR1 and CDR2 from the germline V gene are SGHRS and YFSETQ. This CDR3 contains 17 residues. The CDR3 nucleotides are TGCGCCAGCAGCTCAACACCGGTCGCGACACGGCGAGAGACCCAATACTTC. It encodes CASSSTPVATRRETQYF.

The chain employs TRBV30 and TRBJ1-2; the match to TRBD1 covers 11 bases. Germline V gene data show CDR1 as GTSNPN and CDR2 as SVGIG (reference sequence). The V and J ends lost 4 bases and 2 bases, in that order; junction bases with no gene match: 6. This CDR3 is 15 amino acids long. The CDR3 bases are TGTGCCTGGACCGGGACAGGGGGTTTCAACTATGGCTACACCTTC. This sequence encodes CAWTGTGGFNYGYTF.

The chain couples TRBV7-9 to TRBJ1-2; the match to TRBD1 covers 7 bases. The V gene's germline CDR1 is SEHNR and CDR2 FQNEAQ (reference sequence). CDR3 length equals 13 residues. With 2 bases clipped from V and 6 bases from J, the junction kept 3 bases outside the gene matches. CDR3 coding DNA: TGTGCCAGCAGCTTACTGCAGGGGGATGGCTACACCTTC. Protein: CASSLLQGDGYTF.

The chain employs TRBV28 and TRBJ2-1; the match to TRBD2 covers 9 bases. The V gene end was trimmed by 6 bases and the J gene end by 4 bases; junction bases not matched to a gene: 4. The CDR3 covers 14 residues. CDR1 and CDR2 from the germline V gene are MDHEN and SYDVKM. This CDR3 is CASSRLAAYNEQFF. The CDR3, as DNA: TGTGCCAGCAGCAGACTAGCGGCGTACAATGAGCAGTTCTTC.

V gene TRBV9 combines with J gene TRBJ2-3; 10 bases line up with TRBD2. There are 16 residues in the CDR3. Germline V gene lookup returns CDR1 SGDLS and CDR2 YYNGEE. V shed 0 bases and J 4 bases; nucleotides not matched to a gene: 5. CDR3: CASSVEPSGRADTQYF. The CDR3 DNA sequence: TGTGCCAGCAGCGTAGAACCCAGCGGGAGGGCAGATACGCAGTATTTT.

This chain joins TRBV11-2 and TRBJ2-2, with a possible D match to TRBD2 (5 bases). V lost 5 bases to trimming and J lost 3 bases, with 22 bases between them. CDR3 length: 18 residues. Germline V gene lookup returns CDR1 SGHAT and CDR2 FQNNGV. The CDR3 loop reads CASSASLLEFGDTGELFF. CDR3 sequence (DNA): TGTGCCAGCAGCGCCTCTCTACTAGAGTTTGGCGACACCGGGGAGCTGTTTTTT.